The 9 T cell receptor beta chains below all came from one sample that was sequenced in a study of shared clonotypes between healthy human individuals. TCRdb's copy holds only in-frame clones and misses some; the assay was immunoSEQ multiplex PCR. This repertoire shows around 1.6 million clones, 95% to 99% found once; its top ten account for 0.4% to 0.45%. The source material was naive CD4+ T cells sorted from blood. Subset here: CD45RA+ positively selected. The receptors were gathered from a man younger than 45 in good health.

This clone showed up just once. The DNA of the CDR3 is TGTGCCAGCAGCGTGGGGCCAGGGGTAAGGCCTTACAATGAGCAGTTCTTC. This sequence encodes CASSVGPGVRPYNEQFF. The chain links TRBV9 to TRBJ2-1, with a tentative D call TRBD1 (6 bases). Germline CDR1 SGDLS, CDR2 YYNGEE. The CDR3 is made up of 17 amino acids. V lost 2 bases, J lost 4 bases, and 19 bases lay in between.

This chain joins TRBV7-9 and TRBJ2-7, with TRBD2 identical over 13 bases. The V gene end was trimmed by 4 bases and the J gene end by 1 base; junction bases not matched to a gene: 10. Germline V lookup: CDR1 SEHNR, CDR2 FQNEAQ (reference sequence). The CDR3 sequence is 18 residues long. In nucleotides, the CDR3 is TGTGCCAGCAGCTCGAGGACTAGCGGGAGAGGGGGGTCCTACGAGCAGTACTTC. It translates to CASSSRTSGRGGSYEQYF. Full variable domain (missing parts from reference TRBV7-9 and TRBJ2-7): DTGVSQNPRHKITKRGQNVTFRCDPISEHNRLYWYRQTLGQGPEFLTYFQNEAQLEKSRLLSDRFSAERPKGSFSTLEIQRTEQGDSAMYLCASSSRTSGRGGSYEQYFGPGTRLTVT.

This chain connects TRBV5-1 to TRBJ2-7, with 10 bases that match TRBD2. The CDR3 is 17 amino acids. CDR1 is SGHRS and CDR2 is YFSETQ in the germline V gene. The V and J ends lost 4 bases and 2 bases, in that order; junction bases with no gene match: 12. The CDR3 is CASSPGGLAGVTYEQYF. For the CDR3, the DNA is TGCGCCAGCAGCCCCGGGGGCCTAGCGGGAGTTACCTACGAGCAGTACTTC.

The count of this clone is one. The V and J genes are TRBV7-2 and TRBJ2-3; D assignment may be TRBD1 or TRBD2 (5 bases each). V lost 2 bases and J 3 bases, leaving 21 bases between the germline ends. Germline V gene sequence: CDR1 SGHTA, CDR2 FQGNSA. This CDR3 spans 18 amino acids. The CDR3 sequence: CASSLRFWDRVGTDTQYF. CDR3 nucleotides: TGTGCCAGCAGCTTAAGATTTTGGGACCGGGTCGGAACAGATACGCAGTATTTT.

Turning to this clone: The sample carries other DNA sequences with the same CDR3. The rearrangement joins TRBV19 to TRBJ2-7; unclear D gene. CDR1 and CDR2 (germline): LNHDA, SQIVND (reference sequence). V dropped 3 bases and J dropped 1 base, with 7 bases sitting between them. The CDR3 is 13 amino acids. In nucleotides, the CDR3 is TGTGCCAGTAGTATTGGGCAGTCCTACGAGCAGTACTTC. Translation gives CASSIGQSYEQYF.

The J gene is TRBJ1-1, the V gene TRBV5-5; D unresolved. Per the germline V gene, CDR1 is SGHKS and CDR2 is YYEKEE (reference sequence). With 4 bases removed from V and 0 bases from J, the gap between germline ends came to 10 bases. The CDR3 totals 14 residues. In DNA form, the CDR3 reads TGTGCCAGCAGCCAACGCGGGATGAACACTGAAGCTTTCTTT. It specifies CASSQRGMNTEAFF.

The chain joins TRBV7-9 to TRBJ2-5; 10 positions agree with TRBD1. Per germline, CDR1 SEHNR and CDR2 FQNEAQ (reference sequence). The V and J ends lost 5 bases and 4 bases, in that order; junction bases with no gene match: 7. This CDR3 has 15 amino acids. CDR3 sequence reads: CASSMGQGISETQYF. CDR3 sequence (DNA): TGTGCCAGCAGCATGGGACAGGGGATATCAGAGACCCAGTACTTC.

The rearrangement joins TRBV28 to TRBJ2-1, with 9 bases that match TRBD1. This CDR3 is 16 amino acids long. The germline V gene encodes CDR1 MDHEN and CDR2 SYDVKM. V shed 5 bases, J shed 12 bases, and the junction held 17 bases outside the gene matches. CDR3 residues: CASSLGTGSIASGQFF. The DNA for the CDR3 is TGTGCCAGCAGTCTGGGGACAGGGTCTATCGCCTCGGGGCAGTTCTTC.

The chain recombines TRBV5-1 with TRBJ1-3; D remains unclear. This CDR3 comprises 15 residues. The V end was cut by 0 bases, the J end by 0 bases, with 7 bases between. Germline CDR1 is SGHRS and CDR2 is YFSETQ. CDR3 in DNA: TGCGCCAGCAGCTTGGCGAGGAACTCTGGAAACACCATATATTTT. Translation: CASSLARNSGNTIYF.